Listed below are T cell receptor beta chains from one sample, sequenced in a study of T cells in Graves' hyperthyroidism and ophthalmopathy. TCRdb called the multiplex PCR reads again in MiXCR, with one record for every CDR3 protein. The table includes about 570,000 distinct CDR3 sequences, 46% detected once. Sequenced input: peripheral blood or thyroid tissue (not recorded which). These receptors all stem from an adult woman with Graves' disease, either hyperthyroidism or ophthalmopathy (not recorded which). CDR3s include the opening cysteine and the closing phenylalanine or tryptophan. A D gene is named only where the DNA matches it firmly. Clone size, where shown, is once, few, many, or a class for clones that have expanded.

many,TRBD1,TRBJ1-1,TRBV24-1,16,TGTGCCACCAGTGGGACCCGGACAGGGGTGACAACTGAAGCTTTCTTT,CATSGTRTGVTTEAFF
NA,TRBD1,TRBJ1-5,TRBV15,14,TGTGCGATCAGGACAGGGTTCGGCAATCAGCCCCAGCATTTT,CAIRTGFGNQPQHF
NA,TRBD1,TRBJ2-5,TRBV15,15,TGTGCCACCAGACTGGACAGGGGAGGGCAAGAGACCCAGTACTTC,CATRLDRGGQETQYF
NA,NA,TRBJ2-4,TRBV10-3,16,TGTGCCATCAGTGAGGGGCCAGGGGATGCCAAAAACATTCAGTACTTC,CAISEGPGDAKNIQYF
once,NA,TRBJ1-6,TRBV19,13,TGTGCCAGTAGAGGGACGGGAAATTCACCCCTCCACTTT,CASRGTGNSPLHF
many,NA,TRBJ2-7,TRBV2,14,TGTGCCAGCCTTCAAAAAGACGGGGTCTACGAGCAGTACTTC,CASLQKDGVYEQYF
NA,NA,TRBJ2-5,TRBV29-1,13,TGCAGCAGTTACGGGACGTTACAAGAGACCCAGTACTTC,CSSYGTLQETQYF
many,TRBD1,TRBJ2-7,TRBV5-1,13,TGCGCCAGCGCCGTACAGGGGGCGGATGAGCAGTACTTC,CASAVQGADEQYF
many,NA,TRBJ2-7,TRBV2,16,TGTGCCAGCAGTGACAGTTTACCTTCCCCTCTTTACGAGCAGTACTTC,CASSDSLPSPLYEQYF
many,NA,TRBJ1-1,TRBV14,15,TGTGCCAGCAGCCAACTGTGGGAGAGGAACACTGAAGCTTTCTTT,CASSQLWERNTEAFF
NA,TRBD1,TRBJ2-1,TRBV19,13,TGTGCCAGTCGGACAGGGACCTACAATGAGCAGTTCTTC,CASRTGTYNEQFF
few,NA,TRBJ1-4,TRBV3-1,14,TGTGCCAGCACTTCATGGCGGGAGAAAGAAAAACTGTTTTTT,CASTSWREKEKLFF
few,NA,TRBJ2-7,TRBV6-5,16,TGTGCCAGCAACCGGGAGACGGTACATCTTCCCTACGAGCAGTACTTC,CASNRETVHLPYEQYF
many,TRBD1,TRBJ2-7,TRBV11-3,13,TGTGCCAGCAGCTTTGACAGGGTGTCGAAGCAGTACTTC,CASSFDRVSKQYF
NA,TRBD1,TRBJ2-7,TRBV7-2,15,TGTGCCAGCAGCATCGGGACAGGGACGCACTACGAGCAGTACTTC,CASSIGTGTHYEQYF
many,NA,TRBJ2-2,TRBV7-9,12,TGTGCCAGCAGCTGGTACACCGGGGAGCTGTTTTTT,CASSWYTGELFF
many,NA,TRBJ1-1,TRBV30,14,TGTGCCTGGAGTCTGAATCGGAGGAACACTGAAGCTTTCTTT,CAWSLNRRNTEAFF
many,NA,TRBJ1-1,TRBV20-1,12,TGCAGTGCAGAGGCCTTTGGGTATGAAGCTTTCTTT,CSAEAFGYEAFF
NA,TRBD1,TRBJ2-7,TRBV20-1,14,TGCAGTGCTAGAGGTAGGACAGGCACCTACGAGCAGTACTTC,CSARGRTGTYEQYF
NA,TRBD1,TRBJ1-2,TRBV20-1,14,TGCAGTGCCCCTGGACAGGGTGGGTGCTATGGCTACACCTTC,CSAPGQGGCYGYTF
few,NA,TRBJ1-4,TRBV5-1,14,TGCGCCAGCAGCTTAGGGGGATTTAGTGAAAAACTGTTTTTT,CASSLGGFSEKLFF
NA,NA,TRBJ2-7,TRBV7-4,18,TGTGCCAGCAGCTTACCAATTGAGGGGCAATCCTTCATCTACGAGCAGTACTTC,CASSLPIEGQSFIYEQYF
NA,TRBD1,TRBJ2-7,TRBV29-1,14,TGCAGCGCCCGGACAGGTAGGGTCCCCTACGAGCAGTACTTC,CSARTGRVPYEQYF
NA,TRBD1,TRBJ2-7,TRBV2,13,TGTGCCAGCATGCACCGGGACAGGGGCGAGCAGTACTTC,CASMHRDRGEQYF
many,NA,TRBJ1-1,TRBV28,13,TGTGCCAGCAGTTTATCCTCGAACACTGAAGCTTTCTTT,CASSLSSNTEAFF
NA,NA,TRBJ2-5,TRBV30,14,TGTGCCTGGAGTGTAGGGCAGAACCAAGAGACCCAGTACTTC,CAWSVGQNQETQYF
many,TRBD2,TRBJ2-5,TRBV5-4,16,TGTGCCAGCAGTGCCGGGACTAGCGGACCCTATGAGACCCAGTACTTC,CASSAGTSGPYETQYF
many,NA,TRBJ2-7,TRBV9,14,TGTGCCAGCAGTTATGGACAGACCGAATACGAGCAGTACTTC,CASSYGQTEYEQYF
NA,TRBD2,TRBJ2-5,TRBV28,12,TGTGCCAGCTCTCAGCGGGGGGGGACCCAGTACTTC,CASSQRGGTQYF
many,TRBD1,TRBJ1-5,TRBV19,16,TGTGCCAGTAGTATAACCTCCCAGGGGGCCAATCAGCCCCAGCATTTT,CASSITSQGANQPQHF
few,TRBD1,TRBJ1-5,TRBV7-3,17,TGTGCCAGCAGCCAGACAGGGGGCGGCTATAGCAATCAGCCCCAGCATTTT,CASSQTGGGYSNQPQHF
many,TRBD1,TRBJ1-2,TRBV4-1,15,TGCGCCAGCAGCCAAGTTGGAACCAGGGGGTATGGCTACACCTTC,CASSQVGTRGYGYTF
few,NA,TRBJ1-2,TRBV5-1,14,TGCGCCAGCAGCCCGGAAACGGGATTCTATGGCTACACCTTC,CASSPETGFYGYTF
NA,NA,TRBJ1-2,TRBV5-1,14,TGCGCCAGCAGCTTGGATGCTGGGGGTACAGGCTACACCTTC,CASSLDAGGTGYTF
many,TRBD1,TRBJ2-2,TRBV5-1,16,TGCGCCAGCAGCCCCACAGGGGCGGTCAGGACCGGGGAGCTGTTTTTT,CASSPTGAVRTGELFF
NA,NA,TRBJ1-5,TRBV20-1,13,TGCAGTGCTAGACCTCAGGGTCGGGAGACCCAGCATTTT,CSARPQGRETQHF
few,NA,TRBJ2-7,TRBV6-5,13,TGTGCCAGCAGGGATGGACCGTCCTACGAGCAGTACTTC,CASRDGPSYEQYF
many,TRBD1,TRBJ1-5,TRBV20-1,15,TGCAGTGCTAGAGTTACAGGGGTTTTAAATCAGCCCCAGCATTTT,CSARVTGVLNQPQHF
NA,TRBD2,TRBJ2-1,TRBV6-4,14,TGTGCCAGCAGTGACTCGACGGGGGGTAATGAGCAGTTCTTC,CASSDSTGGNEQFF
NA,NA,TRBJ1-1,TRBV5-1,14,TGCGCCAGCAGCTTGGTATTTGGTGGGGGTGAAGCTTTCTTT,CASSLVFGGGEAFF
many,NA,TRBJ1-6,TRBV6-6,16,TGTGCCAGCAGTTACTCGAGTCCAGGGGAGGGTTCACCCCTCCACTTT,CASSYSSPGEGSPLHF
NA,TRBD1,TRBJ1-5,TRBV7-9,17,TGTGCCAGCAGCTCTGGGACAGCGGGATATAGCAATCAGCCCCAGCATTTT,CASSSGTAGYSNQPQHF
many,NA,TRBJ2-7,TRBV11-2,16,TGTGCCAGCGCAGAAGTTTCCGGGGTCTATTCCTACGAGCAGTACTTC,CASAEVSGVYSYEQYF
NA,NA,TRBJ1-1,TRBV20-1,14,TGCAGTGCTAGATCGCAGGACGAGAACACTGAAGCTTTCTTT,CSARSQDENTEAFF
many,TRBD2,TRBJ2-6,TRBV5-1,17,TGCGCCAGCAGCTTGACTAGCGGGACGGTAGGGGCCAACGTCCTGACTTTC,CASSLTSGTVGANVLTF
many,NA,TRBJ1-1,TRBV10-3,13,TGTGCCATCACCGTTGAACCTCACACTGAAGCTTTCTTT,CAITVEPHTEAFF
many,TRBD2,TRBJ2-7,TRBV4-1,16,TGCGCCAGCAGCCCCGTAGCGGGAGTTCCCTCCTACGAGCAGTACTTC,CASSPVAGVPSYEQYF
many,NA,TRBJ2-5,TRBV5-6,14,TGTGCCAGCAGGCAAACAGGAGTCCAAGAGACCCAGTACTTC,CASRQTGVQETQYF
few,TRBD1,TRBJ1-2,TRBV5-1,14,TGCGCCAGCAGAACGGCCAGGGGGCCTTATGGCTACACCTTC,CASRTARGPYGYTF
NA,NA,TRBJ2-7,TRBV7-2,13,TGTGCCAGCAGCTACGGACCCCGGGACGAGCAGTACTTC,CASSYGPRDEQYF
many,NA,TRBJ1-1,TRBV12-3/TRBV12-4,16,TGTGCCAGCAGTATGGGGGCCATTTCTACACGCACTGAAGCTTTCTTT,CASSMGAISTRTEAFF
many,NA,TRBJ2-7,TRBV4-1,13,TGCGCCAGCAGCCAAGATAAGGGGAACGAGCAGTACTTC,CASSQDKGNEQYF
NA,NA,TRBJ1-3,TRBV7-3,14,TGTGCCAGCAGCTTAACGGGGACTAGCGACACCATATATTTT,CASSLTGTSDTIYF
NA,NA,TRBJ1-3,TRBV5-8,17,TGTGCCAGCAGCTTCCGGGACGGAAGGAGCTCTGGAAACACCATATATTTT,CASSFRDGRSSGNTIYF
many,NA,TRBJ1-1,TRBV6-2/TRBV6-3,14,TGTGCCAGCAGTTTCGCCTCCGAGAACACTGAAGCTTTCTTT,CASSFASENTEAFF
many,NA,TRBJ1-4,TRBV5-6,14,TGTGCCAGCAGCTTGTTGAGTTCTAATGAAAAACTGTTTTTT,CASSLLSSNEKLFF
many,NA,TRBJ1-5,TRBV7-9,16,TGTGCCAGCAGCTCCCCGGAGAGGAGAACCAATCAGCCCCAGCATTTT,CASSSPERRTNQPQHF